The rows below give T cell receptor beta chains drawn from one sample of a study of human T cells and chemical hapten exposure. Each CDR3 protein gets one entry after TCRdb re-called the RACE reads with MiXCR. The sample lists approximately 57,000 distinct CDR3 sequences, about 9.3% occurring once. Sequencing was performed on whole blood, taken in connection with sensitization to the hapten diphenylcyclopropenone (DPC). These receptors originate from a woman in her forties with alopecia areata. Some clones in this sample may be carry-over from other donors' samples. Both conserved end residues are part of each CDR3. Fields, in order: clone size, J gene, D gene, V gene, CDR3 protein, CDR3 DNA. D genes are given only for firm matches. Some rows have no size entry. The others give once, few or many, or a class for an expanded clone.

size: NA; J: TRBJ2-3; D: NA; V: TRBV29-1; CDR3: CSVAIGKGTDTQYF; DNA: TGCAGCGTTGCGATAGGAAAAGGCACAGATACGCAGTATTTT
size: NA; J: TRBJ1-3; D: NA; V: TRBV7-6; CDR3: CASSLMVSGNTIYF; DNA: TGTGCCAGCAGCCTGATGGTGTCTGGAAACACCATATATTTT
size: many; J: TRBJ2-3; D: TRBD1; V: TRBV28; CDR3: CASSRSGTGYPDTQYF; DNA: TGTGCCAGCAGCCGAAGCGGGACAGGGTATCCAGATACGCAGTATTTT
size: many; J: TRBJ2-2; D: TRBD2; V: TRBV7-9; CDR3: CASSPGTSGGAHTGELFF; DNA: TGTGCCAGCAGCCCCGGGACTAGCGGGGGGGCACACACCGGGGAGCTGTTTTTT
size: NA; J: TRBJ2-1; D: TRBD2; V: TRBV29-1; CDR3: CSVRTSGGSYNEQFF; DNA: TGCAGCGTTAGAACTAGCGGGGGCTCCTACAATGAGCAGTTCTTC
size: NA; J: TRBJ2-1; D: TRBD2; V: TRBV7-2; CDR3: CASSLVASGGGEQFF; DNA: TGTGCCAGCAGCTTAGTAGCTAGCGGGGGTGGTGAGCAGTTCTTC
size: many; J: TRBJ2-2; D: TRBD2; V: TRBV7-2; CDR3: CASSSDLRGVNTGELFF; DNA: TGTGCCAGCAGCTCGGATTTGCGGGGGGTGAACACCGGGGAGCTGTTTTTT
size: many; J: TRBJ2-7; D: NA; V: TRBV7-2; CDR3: CASSSYTVGEQYF; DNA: TGTGCCAGCAGCTCGTATACTGTAGGCGAGCAGTACTTC
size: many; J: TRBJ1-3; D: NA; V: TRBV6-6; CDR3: CASSPGGSGNTIYF; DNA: TGTGCCAGCAGCCCCGGGGGCTCTGGAAACACCATATATTTT
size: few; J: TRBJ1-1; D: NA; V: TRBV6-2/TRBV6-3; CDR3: CAKPQWGTEAFF; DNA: TGTGCCAAACCGCAATGGGGAACTGAAGCTTTCTTT
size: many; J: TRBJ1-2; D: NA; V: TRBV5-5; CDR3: CASSIGTTTTNYGYTF; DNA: TGTGCCAGCAGCATAGGGACAACGACAACGAACTATGGCTACACCTTC
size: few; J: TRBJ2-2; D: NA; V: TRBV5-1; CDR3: CASSFVAGVTGELFF; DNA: TGCGCCAGCAGCTTCGTCGCAGGGGTCACCGGGGAGCTGTTTTTT
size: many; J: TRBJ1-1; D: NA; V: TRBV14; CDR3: CASSPLRPGPNTEAFF; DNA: TGTGCCAGCAGCCCGTTAAGGCCGGGGCCAAACACTGAAGCTTTCTTT
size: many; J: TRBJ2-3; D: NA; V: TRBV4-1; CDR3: CASSQGWGGRDTQYF; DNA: TGCGCCAGCAGCCAAGGTTGGGGGGGGCGAGATACGCAGTATTTT
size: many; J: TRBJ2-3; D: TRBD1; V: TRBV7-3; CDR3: CASSSGTGADTQYF; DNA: TGTGCCAGCAGCTCCGGGACAGGGGCAGATACGCAGTATTTT
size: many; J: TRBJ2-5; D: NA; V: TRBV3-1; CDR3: CASSHGLVQETQYF; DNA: TGTGCCAGCAGCCATGGACTGGTCCAGGAGACCCAGTACTTC
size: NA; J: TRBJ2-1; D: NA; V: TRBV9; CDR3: CASSVDRLINEQFF; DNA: TGTGCCAGCAGCGTCGACAGACTAATCAATGAGCAGTTCTTC
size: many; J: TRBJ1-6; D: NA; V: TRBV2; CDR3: CASSLTGANSPLHF; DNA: TGTGCCAGCAGTTTGACAGGTGCTAATTCACCCCTCCACTTT
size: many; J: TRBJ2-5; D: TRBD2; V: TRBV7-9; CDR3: CASSSSASGGIQETQYF; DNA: TGTGCCAGCAGTTCCAGCGCTAGCGGGGGGATCCAAGAGACCCAGTACTTC
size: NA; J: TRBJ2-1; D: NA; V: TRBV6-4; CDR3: CASSEGVDYNEQFF; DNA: TGTGCCAGCTCTGAGGGGGTCGACTACAATGAGCAGTTCTTC
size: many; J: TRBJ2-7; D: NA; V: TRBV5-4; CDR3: CASAPGPMDEQYF; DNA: TGTGCCAGCGCCCCCGGTCCCATGGACGAGCAGTACTTC
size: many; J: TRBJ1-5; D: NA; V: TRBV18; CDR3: CASSRQQGNNQPQHF; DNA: TGTGCCAGCTCACGTCAACAGGGTAACAATCAGCCCCAGCATTTT
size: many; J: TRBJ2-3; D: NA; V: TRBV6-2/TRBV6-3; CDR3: CASSNRVGLRISNGLTDTQYF; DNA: TGTGCCAGCAGTAATAGAGTCGGACTCCGGATTTCAAACGGCCTCACAGATACGCAGTATTTT
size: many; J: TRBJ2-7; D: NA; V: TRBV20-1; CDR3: CSARGFRALTPREQYF; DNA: TGCAGTGCTAGAGGTTTCCGGGCCCTAACCCCTCGGGAGCAGTACTTC
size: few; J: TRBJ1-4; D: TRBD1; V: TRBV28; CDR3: CASSFRQGREKLFF; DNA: TGTGCCAGCAGTTTTAGACAGGGCAGAGAAAAACTGTTTTTT
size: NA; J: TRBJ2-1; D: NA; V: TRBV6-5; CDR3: CASSSTGLDEQFF; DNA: TGTGCCAGCAGTTCGACGGGCCTCGATGAGCAGTTCTTC